What follows are 23 T cell receptor delta chains derived from one specimen sequenced in a study of human gamma delta and Vdelta1 T cells. TCRdb used CATT to re-call clones from the PCR reads. The sample contains around 4,000 delta-chain clones, roughly a quarter of which appear only once. The sample taken for sequencing was naive CD27+ Vdelta1 gamma-delta T cells from blood. The source is a human donor in good health.

Ten or more counts support this clone. This DNA's translation differs at residue 6 from TCRdb's protein, which comes from a much larger clone; a read error is likely, and the protein shown is translated from the DNA. Different DNA sequences within this sample yield the same CDR3. The genes are TRDV2 and TRDJ1; 12 bases are a match to TRDD3. Germline V lookup: CDR1 GEAIGNYY, CDR2 EKD. This CDR3 is built from 19 residues. V gave up 3 bases and J gave up 0 bases; unmatched junction bases: 13. The CDR3 DNA follows: TGTGCCTGTGACCTAGACCTGGGGGATACGTTGGCCGACACCGATAAACTCATCTTT. It specifies CACDLDLGDTLADTDKLIF.

The chain uses TRDV1 and TRDJ1, with D perhaps matching TRDD1 or TRDD3 (6 bases each). There are 17 residues in the CDR3. V was cut by 2 bases and J by 6 bases, with 22 bases left in between. The germline V gene has CDR1 TSWWSYY and CDR2 QGS. Written as DNA, the CDR3 is TGTGCTCTTGGGGAAAATAGTACGGGGGACACAAGGAATAAACTCATCTTT. As protein: CALGENSTGDTRNKLIF.

About this clone: Since a far larger clone is one base different, this is likely a read error. The rearrangement links TRDV1 to TRDJ1; 9 nucleotides align to TRDD2. With V trimmed by 5 bases and J by 0 bases, 34 bases remained unmatched. Looked up from germline, CDR1 is TSWWSYY and CDR2 is QGS. This CDR3 spans 25 amino acids. The CDR3 DNA sequence: TGTGCTCTTGGGCGCATCTCAGCCCTGGCCTTCCTACGTTTAGGGCCCCTGGATAACACCGATAAACTCATCTTT. It yields the protein CALGRISALAFLRLGPLDNTDKLIF.

This clone was counted a few times. The genes are TRDV1 and TRDJ1, with D uncertain. V gave up 3 bases and J gave up 3 bases, with 8 bases separating them. Germline values: CDR1 TSWWSYY, CDR2 QGS. The CDR3 has 13 amino acids. The CDR3 is CALGDRWPDKLIF. As DNA, the CDR3 is TGTGCTCTTGGGGACCGATGGCCCGATAAACTCATCTTT.

The chain uses TRDV1 and TRDJ1, with 12 bases lining up with TRDD3. Trimming took 0 bases from V and 4 from J; bases not matched to a gene: 30. CDR3 length: 25 amino acids. The germline V gene encodes CDR1 TSWWSYY and CDR2 QGS. The CDR3 is CALGELGGLPKLKPYWGIQGDKLIF. Written as DNA, the CDR3 is TGTGCTCTTGGGGAACTGGGCGGCCTTCCTAAATTGAAACCCTACTGGGGGATACAGGGCGATAAACTCATCTTT.

In the case of this clone: TCRdb has a much larger clone's protein, which differs at residue 3 from the translation of this DNA, likely because of a read error; what is shown is the protein translated from the DNA. This chain connects TRDV2 to TRDJ1, with 13 bases identical to TRDD3. The CDR3 has 19 residues. Germline CDR1 and CDR2: GEAIGNYY and EKD. The CDR3, as DNA: TGTGCCCGTGACCTAGAACTGGGGGATACGTTGGCCGACACCGATAAACTCATCTTT. It encodes CARDLELGDTLADTDKLIF.

This sequence joins TRDV1 and TRDJ1; 8 bases map to TRDD3. Per germline, CDR1 TSWWSYY and CDR2 QGS. Trimming cost V 0 bases and J 0 bases; bases outside gene matches: 12. CDR3 length: 19 amino acids. The DNA for the CDR3 is TGTGCTCTTGGGGAACTATCCCTACGGGTGGGGGATCACACCGATAAACTCATCTTT. It codes for CALGELSLRVGDHTDKLIF.

This clone was observed a few times. A single base is all that separates this from a far larger clone, so a read error is likely. At the DNA level, this CDR3 is encoded by other sequences in the same sample as well. V and J are TRDV1 and TRDJ1, with 11 positions matching TRDD3. Germline V gene lookup returns CDR1 TSWWSYY and CDR2 QGS. The length of the CDR3 is 20 residues. The CDR3 sequence is CALGGLPHLNWGIKTDKLIF. The CDR3, as DNA: TGTGCCCTAGGGGGCCTTCCACACTTGAACTGGGGGATAAAGACCGATAAACTCATCTTT.

Comments on this clone: A read error is the likely source, as a far larger clone sits one nucleotide away. This chain joins TRDV1 and TRDJ1; D unclear. Trimming removed 1 base at V and 4 bases at J, with 16 bases between. The CDR3 length is 16 residues. Germline-derived CDR1 and CDR2 are TSWWSYY and QGS. The CDR3 is CALGEPPFVLHDKLIF. DNA for the CDR3: TGTGCTCTTGGGGAACCTCCTTTTGTCCTCCACGATAAACTCATCTTT.

The chain carries TRDV1 and TRDJ1, with 13 bases lining up with TRDD3. Germline V gene lookup returns CDR1 TSWWSYY and CDR2 QGS. There are 18 residues in the CDR3. The junction had 11 bases not matched to a gene; V was cut back by 2 bases and J by 5 bases. In DNA, the CDR3 is TGTGCTCTTGGGGAAGAGACCCTCGACTGGGGGATACGGGATAAACTCATCTTT. This gives the protein CALGEETLDWGIRDKLIF.

This chain connects TRDV1 to TRDJ1; 8 nucleotides agree with TRDD3. V dropped 5 bases and J dropped 0; count of bases not matched to a gene: 23. This CDR3 spans 21 amino acids. Germline CDR1 reads TSWWSYY; CDR2 reads QGS. The CDR3 DNA reads as TGTGCTCTTGGGAACTCCTACGCCCCCAGAAACTGGGGGCCGTACACCGATAAACTCATCTTT. It encodes CALGNSYAPRNWGPYTDKLIF.

V and J are TRDV1 and TRDJ1, with D perhaps given as TRDD2 or TRDD3 (8 bases each). The CDR3 is made up of 24 amino acids. Trimming shortened V by 4 bases and J by 0 bases, and 39 bases separated the two germline ends. Germline lookup yields CDR1 TSWWSYY and CDR2 QGS. In nucleotides, the CDR3 is TGTGCTCTTGGGGCTACCCGCACTTCCTACTGTGAACTGGGGGTTCACTCGTACACCGATAAACTCATCTTT. This codes for CALGATRTSYCELGVHSYTDKLIF.

This clone was found a few times. The chain joins TRDV1 to TRDJ1; 7 bases map to TRDD3. Germline V gives CDR1 TSWWSYY, CDR2 QGS. The CDR3 runs to 23 residues. Losses at the gene ends were 0 bases for V and 3 bases for J; bases not matched to a gene: 28. Here the CDR3 reads CALGELRFPLGDPWSPNSDKLIF. In DNA, the CDR3 is TGTGCTCTTGGGGAACTAAGGTTCCCCTTGGGGGACCCTTGGTCCCCAAACTCCGATAAACTCATCTTT.

About this clone itself: The protein recorded in TCRdb matches a much larger clone and deviates from this DNA's translation at residue 15, suggesting a read error; the protein here is obtained by translating the DNA. V and J are TRDV1 and TRDJ1; 11 bases map to TRDD3. The CDR3 is 18 amino acids. CDR1 and CDR2 (germline): TSWWSYY, QGS. The DNA of the CDR3 is TGTGCTCTTGGGGAGCACTGGTTACTGGGGGATAACGCCGATAACCTCATCTTT. Residues: CALGEHWLLGDNADNLIF.

This clone was observed a handful of times. The translation of this DNA and the TCRdb protein of a much larger clone differ at residue 9, probably owing to a read error; the protein shown here is translated from the DNA. The chain couples TRDV2 to TRDJ1; 9 nucleotides line up with TRDD3. The CDR3 consists of 19 residues. Germline assignment: CDR1 GEAIGNYY and CDR2 EKD. Trimming cost V 3 bases and J 0 bases; bases outside gene matches: 16. The CDR3 loop is CACDLELGETLADTDKLIF. Here the CDR3 DNA reads TGTGCCTGTGACCTAGAACTGGGGGAAACGTTGGCCGACACCGATAAACTCATCTTT.

As to this clone: A read error may be the cause here, since a much bigger clone is one base away. The chain employs TRDV1 and TRDJ1; D not certain. Trimming removed 0 bases at V and 9 bases at J, with 14 bases between. The length of the CDR3 is 14 residues. Germline CDR1 is TSWWSYY and CDR2 is QGS. CDR3 bases: TGTGCTCTTGGGGAACTTCTCGTCCCCTTACAACTCATCTTT. It translates to CALGELLVPLQLIF.

By its share, this clone is medium-sized. A read error is the likely source, as a far larger clone sits one nucleotide away. The chain uses TRDV1 and TRDJ1; possible D gene TRDD2, 6 bases. The germline V gene has CDR1 TSWWSYY and CDR2 QGS. Trimming pared 5 bases from V and 0 bases from J, leaving 28 bases between. The CDR3 spans 20 residues. CDR3 in amino acids: CALGPFKGPFPGTHTDKLIF. The CDR3 nucleotides are TGTGCTCTTGGGCCCTTTAAAGGTCCCTTCCCTGGTACGCACACCGATAAACTCATCTTT.

This rearrangement joins TRDV1 to TRDJ1, with a possible D match to TRDD3 (6 bases). Deletions cut 4 bases from V and 0 bases from J, with 21 bases between. The CDR3 spans 18 residues. Germline-derived CDR1 and CDR2 are TSWWSYY and QGS. The CDR3 reads CALGVQMLLGPYTDKLIF. The CDR3 DNA reads as TGTGCTCTTGGGGTCCAGATGTTGCTGGGGCCGTACACCGATAAACTCATCTTT.

The table lists this clone with a count of one. Other DNA variants within this sample encode the same CDR3. V usage is TRDV1 and J usage is TRDJ1; 11 bases match TRDD3. The CDR3 runs to 23 residues. Germline V gives CDR1 TSWWSYY, CDR2 QGS. Germline trimming cut 0 bases from V and 3 bases from J; bases unmatched to any gene: 24. Written as DNA, the CDR3 is TGTGCTCTTGGGGAACTCACTCCTTCCTACGGAAGCTGGGGGATACTAGTGGCCGATAAACTCATCTTT. Translating it yields CALGELTPSYGSWGILVADKLIF.

The chain is built from TRDV1 and TRDJ1, with D perhaps matching TRDD1 (5 bases). The CDR3 sequence is 20 residues long. Germline V gene lookup returns CDR1 TSWWSYY and CDR2 QGS. Trimming cost V 2 bases and J 0 bases, with 25 bases left between them. The CDR3 region is CALGEGKSPRRGNHTDKLIF. DNA of the CDR3: TGTGCTCTTGGGGAAGGGAAATCCCCACGTCGGGGCAATCACACCGATAAACTCATCTTT.

This clone is termed medium-sized. This sequence is one base from a far larger clone and is likely a read error. This chain links TRDV1 with TRDJ1; TRDD3 matches 9 bases. The CDR3 sequence is 18 residues long. CDR1 and CDR2 from the germline V gene are TSWWSYY and QGS. CDR3 sequence: CALEERRYWGRYTDKLIF. DNA for the CDR3: TGTGCTCTTGAGGAAAGGAGGTACTGGGGGAGGTACACCGATAAACTCATCTTT.

The chain employs TRDV1 and TRDJ1; 10 bases are a match to TRDD3. The CDR3 contains 23 residues. Germline CDR1 TSWWSYY, CDR2 QGS. V was clipped by 6 bases and J by 1 base; unmatched bases: 29. The CDR3 protein is CALGEIPIPLLGDPHWGTDKLIF. CDR3 in DNA: TGTGCTCTTGGAGAAATTCCTATTCCTTTACTGGGGGATCCCCACTGGGGCACCGATAAACTCATCTTT.

A note on this clone: The protein given by TCRdb reflects a much larger clone and differs at residue 14 from this DNA's translation, likely from a read error; the protein shown is the DNA's translation. This sequence joins TRDV1 and TRDJ1; 11 nucleotides match TRDD3. From germline, CDR1 is TSWWSYY and CDR2 QGS. The CDR3 has 19 amino acids. V dropped 2 bases and J dropped 4; count of bases not matched to a gene: 15. The CDR3 DNA reads TGTGCTCTTGGGGAATTTCGGCGGAAGCTGGGGGATACAGTCGATAAACTCATCTTT. This sequence encodes CALGEFRRKLGDTVDKLIF.